Each of the 23 T cell receptor beta chains below was sequenced from the same sample in a study of T cell repertoires in cytomegalovirus infection. TCRdb re-derived calls from the reads in MiXCR, one entry per CDR3 protein. The sample lists about 830,000 distinct CDR3 sequences, approximately 32% occurring once. No cognate antigen is known for these TCRs. Sequenced here: cultured CD8+ T cells from PBMCs, sampled from culture after CMV antigen stimulation. All receptors come from a human donor in good health (CMV status not recorded). Some clones in this sample may be carry-over from other donors' samples.

This clonotype appeared a single time. A much larger clone lies one base from this, so it may be a read error. V usage is TRBV7-2 and J usage is TRBJ2-6, with D perhaps matching TRBD2 (5 bases). The CDR3 runs to 17 residues. Germline CDR1 and CDR2: SGHTA and FQGNSA. The CDR3, as DNA: TGTGCCAGCAGCTTAGCGCGGGTGGTCTCTGGGTCCAACGTCCTGACTTTC. Its translation is CASSLARVVSGSNVLTF. Full variable domain (rest looked up from reference TRBV7-2 and TRBJ2-6): GAGVSQSPSNKVTEKGKDVELRCDPISGHTALYWYRQSLGQGLEFLIYFQGNSAPDKSGLPSDRFSAERTGGSVSTLTIQRTQQEDSAVYLCASSLARVVSGSNVLTFGAGSRLTVL.

This clonotype has just a few counts. This rearrangement joins TRBV27 to TRBJ1-5, with 9 bases aligning to TRBD1. CDR1 MNHEY and CDR2 SMNVEV come from the germline V gene (reference sequence). The CDR3 is 15 amino acids. Trimming removed 6 bases from V and 5 bases from J; junction bases left unmatched: 8. This CDR3 reads CASSPGTGIYQPQHF. The CDR3, as DNA: TGTGCCAGCAGCCCCGGGACAGGGATTTATCAGCCCCAGCATTTT.

This rearrangement joins TRBV7-9 to TRBJ2-1; 9 nucleotides align to TRBD1. The CDR3 covers 15 residues. CDR1 SEHNR and CDR2 FQNEAQ come from the germline V gene (reference sequence). Trimming at V came to 4 bases and at J to 7 bases, leaving 8 bases not matched to a gene. Here the CDR3 reads CASSSAGQGWNEQFF. CDR3 nucleotide sequence: TGTGCCAGCAGCTCCGCCGGACAGGGGTGGAATGAGCAGTTCTTC. The full variable domain, in which reference TRBV7-9 and TRBJ2-1 provide the parts outside the CDR3, is DTGVSQNPRHKITKRGQNVTFRCDPISEHNRLYWYRQTLGQGPEFLTYFQNEAQLEKSRLLSDRFSAERPKGSFSTLEIQRTEQGDSAMYLCASSSAGQGWNEQFFGPGTRLTVL.

The CDR3 DNA reads as TGTGCCAGCAGTTTACCCGGAATGAGTGGCTACACCTTC. Protein product: CASSLPGMSGYTF. The chain links TRBV12-3 or TRBV12-4 to TRBJ1-2, with D uncertain. The CDR3 is made up of 13 amino acids. Trimming removed 2 bases from V and 7 bases from J, with 11 bases in between.

Concerning this clonotype: The junction departs from the called germline gene at one end, perhaps through a read error. The chain has TRBV7-3 and TRBJ2-2, with D maybe TRBD1 (5 bases). This CDR3 has 13 amino acids. The germline V gene has CDR1 SGHTA and CDR2 FQGTGA. This chain's CDR3 is CASGKTDTRELFF. CDR3 in DNA: TGTGCCAGTGGAAAGACGGACACCAGGGAGCTGTTTTTT.

This sequence joins TRBV7-2 and TRBJ2-7, with 12 nucleotides matching TRBD2. Germline V gene data show CDR1 as SGHTA and CDR2 as FQGNSA. This CDR3 is 15 amino acids long. The CDR3 is CASSPGLAGSYEQQV. CDR3 DNA: TGTGCCAGCAGCCCAGGACTAGCGGGGTCCTACGAGCAGCAAGTC.

In its sample, this clonotype was seen many times. The chain is built from TRBV27 and TRBJ1-3; no clear D gene. Germline CDR1 is MNHEY and CDR2 is SMNVEV (reference sequence). V was trimmed by 6 bases and J by 0 bases, leaving 18 bases between them. The CDR3 is 17 residues long. The CDR3 region has the DNA TGTGCCAGCAGCCCCACGGCCCAGCACCTCTCTGGAAACACCATATATTTT. It encodes CASSPTAQHLSGNTIYF.

The chain carries TRBV29-1 and TRBJ1-1; D gene unclear. CDR1 and CDR2 (germline): SQVTM, ANQGSEA. This CDR3 has 12 residues. Trimming shortened V by 4 bases and J by 4 bases, and 10 bases separated the two germline ends. CDR3 DNA: TGCAGCGTTGGCGTTGGGAGCACTGAAGCTTTCTTT. This sequence encodes CSVGVGSTEAFF. The full variable domain, in which reference TRBV29-1 and TRBJ1-1 provide the parts outside the CDR3, is SAVISQKPSRDICQRGTSLTIQCQVDSQVTMMFWYRQQPGQSLTLIATANQGSEATYESGFVIDKFPISRPNLTFSTLTVSNMSPEDSSIYLCSVGVGSTEAFFGQGTRLTVV.

The chain has TRBV27 and TRBJ2-5, with a possible D match to TRBD1 (5 bases). The CDR3 loop spans 16 amino acids. V was cut by 6 bases and J by 1 base, with 18 bases left in between. In germline, CDR1 is MNHEY, CDR2 SMNVEV (reference sequence). CDR3 coding DNA: TGTGCCAGCAGAATAGGTTTAGGACAACCCCAAGAGACCCAGTACTTC. It is translated as CASRIGLGQPQETQYF.

This clonotype was recorded a few times. The rearrangement uses TRBV7-8 and TRBJ2-1; TRBD2 matches 8 bases. Germline V lookup: CDR1 SGHVS, CDR2 FQNEAQ. After removal of 1 base from V and 5 bases from J, the junction contained 4 bases not matched to a gene. The CDR3 is 15 residues long. CDR3: CASSLGGGPHNEQFF. In nucleotides, the CDR3 is TGTGCCAGCAGCTTAGGCGGGGGGCCACACAATGAGCAGTTCTTC.

This clonotype was seen a handful of times. The chain combines TRBV6-2 or TRBV6-3 with TRBJ1-2, with 10 bases that match TRBD1. The V segment lost 4 bases and the J segment 1 base; nucleotides outside the gene matches: 6. The germline V gene encodes CDR1 MNHEY and CDR2 SVGEGT. This CDR3 contains 16 residues. The CDR3 DNA follows: TGTGCCAGCAGTTTCCGGGACAGGGGTATTAACTATGGCTACACCTTC. Translation gives CASSFRDRGINYGYTF.

This clonotype has only a few counts. V and J are TRBV27 and TRBJ2-5; tentatively, D is TRBD1 (5 bases). V was trimmed by 2 bases and J by 1 base, leaving 11 bases between them. Germline CDR1 is MNHEY and CDR2 is SMNVEV (reference sequence). The CDR3 consists of 15 residues. The CDR3 loop reads CASSLGGRVQETQYF. The CDR3, as DNA: TGTGCCAGCAGTTTAGGCGGCAGGGTCCAAGAGACCCAGTACTTC.

This clonotype has only a few counts. The chain couples TRBV7-9 to TRBJ1-1; tentatively, D is TRBD1 (6 bases). CDR1 and CDR2 (germline): SEHNR, FQNEAQ (reference sequence). Trimming stripped 2 bases from V and 6 bases from J, with 10 bases between. CDR3 length equals 13 residues. CDR3 DNA sequence: TGTGCCAGCAGCTTAACAGGGTCTCCTGAAGCTTTCTTT. Protein sequence: CASSLTGSPEAFF.

The chain has TRBV7-4 and TRBJ2-7, with D possibly matching TRBD1 (6 bases). The CDR3 runs 12 residues. Germline CDR1 is SGHVT and CDR2 is SQSDAQ. Trimming took 11 bases from V and 3 from J, leaving 14 bases between them. DNA of the CDR3: TGTGCCGTACAGGGCGACTACTACGAGCAGTACGTC. Translating it yields CAVQGDYYEQYV.

The CDR3 nucleotides read TGTGCCAGCAGTTTAGAGATAGGACACCAAGAGACCCAGTACTTC. Its translation: CASSLEIGHQETQYF. This chain joins TRBV12-3 or TRBV12-4 and TRBJ2-5; no firm D call. This CDR3 spans 15 amino acids. V shed 1 base and J shed 0 bases, with 9 bases lying between them.

The sample holds a few counts of this clonotype. J is TRBJ1-6 and V is TRBV27, with a tentative D call TRBD1 (6 bases). CDR1 is MNHEY, CDR2 SMNVEV, per germline (reference sequence). The germline V and J ends were trimmed by 6 bases and 5 bases, with 14 bases remaining between them. This CDR3 has 15 amino acids. The CDR3 DNA reads as TGTGCCAGCAGCCGAACAGGGAGGGATAATTCACCCCTCCACTTT. Its translation is CASSRTGRDNSPLHF.

There are a few counts of this clonotype. The chain is built from TRBV2 and TRBJ2-5, with 9 bases aligning to TRBD2. Germline-derived CDR1 and CDR2 are SNHLY and FYNNEI. The CDR3 is made up of 16 amino acids. V lost 4 bases to trimming and J lost 2 bases; unmatched junction nucleotides: 8. The CDR3 region is CASSGPPSGEQETQYF. Here the CDR3 DNA reads TGTGCCAGCAGTGGTCCCCCTAGCGGGGAACAAGAGACCCAGTACTTC. Drawing the rest from reference TRBV2 and TRBJ2-5, the complete variable domain is EPEVTQTPSHQVTQMGQEVILRCVPISNHLYFYWYRQILGQKVEFLVSFYNNEISEKSEIFDDQFSVERPDGSNFTLKIRSTKLEDSAMYFCASSGPPSGEQETQYFGPGTRLLVL.

J is TRBJ2-3 and V is TRBV5-1; 8 bases align to TRBD2. V shed 1 base, J shed 1 base, and the junction held 5 bases outside the gene matches. The CDR3 is made up of 16 amino acids. Germline V gene sequence: CDR1 SGHRS, CDR2 YFSETQ. CDR3 sequence: CASSLRGGRGTDTQYF. In DNA form, the CDR3 reads TGCGCCAGCAGCTTGCGCGGGGGGAGGGGCACAGATACGCAGTATTTT.

A few counts support this clonotype. The chain recombines TRBV6-2 or TRBV6-3 with TRBJ1-5; D unclear. The CDR3 runs 14 residues. Germline assignment: CDR1 MNHEY and CDR2 SVGEGT. V was trimmed by 2 bases and J by 3 bases, leaving 8 bases between them. Here the CDR3 reads CASSYATANQPQHF. The CDR3 DNA follows: TGTGCCAGCAGTTACGCCACAGCCAATCAGCCCCAGCATTTT.

J is TRBJ2-1 and V is TRBV7-2, with D perhaps matching TRBD1 or TRBD2 (5 bases each). Trimming cost V 7 bases and J 8 bases, with 12 bases left between them. There are 12 residues in the CDR3. CDR1 is SGHTA, CDR2 FQGNSA, per germline. The CDR3 coding sequence is TGTGCCAGCACCTCGAGGGGAGATGAGCAGTTCTTC. This codes for CASTSRGDEQFF.

The gene calls are TRBV2 and TRBJ2-3; TRBD2 aligns across 7 bases. This CDR3 has 16 residues. Germline V gene sequence: CDR1 SNHLY, CDR2 FYNNEI. V lost 8 bases to trimming and J lost 2 bases; unmatched junction nucleotides: 13. The CDR3 sequence: CASPKGSGYTTDTQYF. The CDR3 DNA reads TGTGCCAGCCCGAAAGGTAGCGGGTATACCACAGATACGCAGTATTTT.

The V gene is TRBV19, the J gene TRBJ2-1; 7 bases fit TRBD1. V shed 3 bases and J 7 bases; nucleotides not matched to a gene: 6. The CDR3 extends over 14 amino acids. Per germline, CDR1 LNHDA and CDR2 SQIVND (reference sequence). As DNA, the CDR3 is TGTGCCAGTAGTATGGACCTGACAGGGAATGAGCAGTTCTTC. It codes for CASSMDLTGNEQFF.

This clonotype was seen many times. J is TRBJ2-1 and V is TRBV19, with a tentative D call TRBD1 (5 bases). The CDR3 extends over 12 amino acids. The germline V gene encodes CDR1 LNHDA and CDR2 SQIVND (reference sequence). With 7 bases removed from V and 4 bases from J, the gap between germline ends came to 8 bases. For the CDR3, the DNA is TGTGCCAGTATGGGGCCTTACAATGAGCAGTTCTTC. Its translation: CASMGPYNEQFF.